In this sample, the clone carrying this TCR beta chain turned up once. Antigen: not known. The CDR3 spans 13 residues. The trim removed 6 bases at V and 5 bases at J, leaving 6 bases unmatched. Germline V CDR1 and CDR2: MNHEY, SVGEGT. This sample is drawn from a study of T cell responses to AZD1222 COVID-19 vaccine. The overall study: Second-dose intervals of approximately 4 or approximately 12 weeks were pooled. Broader study findings: A mostly white British donor set with more females was recruited, and clonal diversity was possibly underestimated. The breadth and depth of Spike-specific TCRs increased once two AZD1222 doses had been given.

This table comes from immunoSEQ multiplex PCR, and its TCRdb copy is limited to in-frame clones, with some not included. The sample includes roughly 170,000 clones, about 89% of them seen just once. The sample in question was peripheral blood, obtained on day 0 of AZD1222 vaccination. This sequence was found in an adult in good health. The rearrangement joins TRBV6-2 or TRBV6-3 to TRBJ2-7; 8 bases agree with TRBD2. CDR3 protein: CASSLAGFNEQYF. The CDR3 DNA is TGTGCCAGCAGCTTAGCGGGATTTAACGAGCAGTACTTC.